This TCR beta chain was sequenced in a study of control samples from healthy donors and cancer patients. This CDR3 is built from 13 residues. V gave up 3 bases and J gave up 1 base, with 6 bases separating them. Germline values: CDR1 SGHNT, CDR2 YENEEA. This clone has only one observation. Method: immunoSEQ multiplex PCR; TCRdb's copy keeps in-frame clones and lacks some. The sample includes about 180,000 clones, roughly 90% of them seen just once. The sequenced sample was blood. The chain carries TRBV11-3 and TRBJ1-1; D is unresolved. The sequence came from a woman aged 45-60 years in good health. For the CDR3, the DNA is TGTGCCAGCAGCTTGGAGGGGAACACTGAAGCTTTCTTT. Translated, it gives CASSLEGNTEAFF.